These 17 T cell receptor beta chains share one sample of origin, sequenced in a study of cytomegalovirus exposure and HLA in healthy donors. The PCR employed 60 Vbeta primers together with 13 Jbeta primers. Generated by immunoSEQ multiplex PCR, the TCRdb table keeps only in-frame clones and is missing some. Of some 150,000 clones in the sample, roughly 89% were seen once. Material: PBMCs. The receptors originated from a woman aged 30 to 39 in good health and CMV-seronegative.

This chain's CDR3 is CASSLGPSGSNYEQFF. The CDR3 DNA sequence: TGTGCCAGCAGCTTGGGGCCTAGCGGGAGTAACTATGAGCAGTTCTTC. The genes are TRBV5-5 and TRBJ2-1; 10 bases are a match to TRBD2. J lost 8 bases, V lost 0 bases, and 8 bases had no gene match. The CDR3 is made up of 16 amino acids. Germline V gene lookup returns CDR1 SGHKS and CDR2 YYEKEE (reference sequence).

This clone came up a few times. The chain has TRBV6-5 and TRBJ1-3; D ambiguous. The germline V gene encodes CDR1 MNHEY and CDR2 SVGAGI. This CDR3 has 14 amino acids. Trimming took 6 bases from V and 4 from J, leaving 13 bases between them. The CDR3 protein is CASSLDTRGNTIYF. CDR3 sequence (DNA): TGTGCCAGCAGCTTAGACACTCGAGGAAACACCATATATTTT.

The chain joins TRBV6-1 to TRBJ2-3; 11 positions agree with TRBD2. Trimming removed 8 bases from V and 3 bases from J; junction bases left unmatched: 4. This CDR3 has 14 amino acids. Germline V gene lookup returns CDR1 MNHNS and CDR2 SASEGT. The CDR3 spells CASSLAGGTDTQYF. As DNA, the CDR3 is TGTGCCAGCTCCTTAGCGGGAGGGACAGATACGCAGTATTTT.

V usage is TRBV4-1 and J usage is TRBJ2-1, with 9 bases matching TRBD2. The CDR3 is 16 amino acids. Germline values: CDR1 MGHRA, CDR2 YSYEKL. The V and J ends lost 4 bases and 2 bases, in that order; junction bases with no gene match: 6. The CDR3 region is CASSLALAGAYNEQFF. Here the CDR3 DNA reads TGCGCCAGCAGCCTCGCCTTAGCGGGAGCCTACAATGAGCAGTTCTTC.

This sequence joins TRBV11-2 and TRBJ2-5; 7 bases align to TRBD2. With 10 bases clipped from V and 5 bases from J, the junction kept 7 bases outside the gene matches. The CDR3 contains 12 residues. Germline V CDR1 and CDR2: SGHAT, FQNNGV. The CDR3 bases are TGTGCCACCAGTTGGGAGGGGGAGACCCAGTACTTC. Residues: CATSWEGETQYF.

This clone has only one observation. The V gene is TRBV4-3, the J gene TRBJ2-7, with D tentatively TRBD1 (6 bases). The ends were cut back, 1 base at V and 4 bases at J, with 14 bases in the middle. CDR3 size: 15 residues. The germline gives CDR1 LGHNA, CDR2 YSLEER. Here the CDR3 reads CASSQVGQLKYEQYF. The DNA for the CDR3 is TGCGCCAGCAGCCAAGTGGGACAACTTAAATACGAGCAGTACTTC.

V usage is TRBV5-1 and J usage is TRBJ1-4; D call uncertain. The CDR3 is made up of 14 amino acids. Trimming removed 4 bases at V and 2 bases at J, with 9 bases between. In germline, CDR1 is SGHRS, CDR2 YFSETQ. This chain's CDR3 is CASSQTPTNEKLFF. The DNA of the CDR3 is TGCGCCAGCAGCCAGACACCCACTAATGAAAAACTGTTTTTT.

The J gene is TRBJ2-7, the V gene TRBV2; D unclear. Germline V lookup: CDR1 SNHLY, CDR2 FYNNEI. The CDR3 is 12 amino acids. Trimming took 6 bases from V and 6 from J, leaving 12 bases between them. CDR3 loop: CASREEYLEQYF. In DNA form, the CDR3 reads TGTGCCAGCAGAGAGGAGTACCTCGAGCAGTACTTC. The full variable domain, completed using reference TRBV2 and TRBJ2-7, is EPEVTQTPSHQVTQMGQEVILRCVPISNHLYFYWYRQILGQKVEFLVSFYNNEISEKSEIFDDQFSVERPDGSNFTLKIRSTKLEDSAMYFCASREEYLEQYFGPGTRLTVT.

The chain couples TRBV10-2 to TRBJ2-1; TRBD2 aligns across 9 bases. This CDR3 has 17 residues. Germline lookup yields CDR1 WSHSY and CDR2 SAAADI. After removal of 4 bases from V and 0 bases from J, the junction contained 7 bases not matched to a gene. The CDR3 sequence is CASSVGTSRSSYNEQFF. The CDR3 nucleotides are TGCGCCAGCAGTGTCGGGACTAGCCGGAGCTCCTACAATGAGCAGTTCTTC.

This chain connects TRBV7-9 to TRBJ1-1; 7 bases agree with TRBD1. The germline V gene encodes CDR1 SEHNR and CDR2 FQNEAQ (reference sequence). The CDR3 is 14 amino acids. The trim removed 3 bases at V and 7 bases at J, leaving 8 bases unmatched. CDR3 DNA sequence: TGTGCCAGCAGCTTGCTTGGGACAGTTGATGAAGCTTTCTTT. Translated, it gives CASSLLGTVDEAFF. The full variable domain, with the rest looked up from reference TRBV7-9 and TRBJ1-1, is DTGVSQNPRHKITKRGQNVTFRCDPISEHNRLYWYRQTLGQGPEFLTYFQNEAQLEKSRLLSDRFSAERPKGSFSTLEIQRTEQGDSAMYLCASSLLGTVDEAFFGQGTRLTVV.

The rearrangement links TRBV29-1 to TRBJ2-1, with D tentatively TRBD2 (6 bases). The CDR3 is 12 amino acids. V lost 6 bases and J 7 bases, leaving 13 bases between the germline ends. Germline CDR1 and CDR2: SQVTM and ANQGSEA. DNA for the CDR3: TGCAGCGTAGGGACTCTAATAAATGAGCAGTTCTTC. Amino acid sequence: CSVGTLINEQFF.

V usage is TRBV19 and J usage is TRBJ2-1, with D perhaps TRBD2 (5 bases). V lost 2 bases and J lost 10, with 15 bases in between. Germline V CDR1 and CDR2: LNHDA, SQIVND (reference sequence). The CDR3 consists of 14 residues. This CDR3 is CASSILGLVGEQFF. The CDR3 DNA follows: TGTGCCAGTAGTATATTAGGACTCGTGGGGGAGCAGTTCTTC.

This chain connects TRBV28 to TRBJ2-7; no clear D. The CDR3 contains 14 residues. Germline CDR1 reads MDHEN; CDR2 reads SYDVKM. Deletions cut 2 bases from V and 0 bases from J, with 8 bases between. Here the CDR3 DNA reads TGTGCCAGCAGTTTACCCTCCCGCTCCTACGAGCAGTACTTC. This encodes CASSLPSRSYEQYF.

The rearrangement uses TRBV5-1 and TRBJ2-5; 8 bases map to TRBD2. Per the germline V gene, CDR1 is SGHRS and CDR2 is YFSETQ. This CDR3 has 15 residues. The trim removed 3 bases at V and 5 bases at J, leaving 9 bases unmatched. CDR3 nucleotides: TGCGCCAGCAGCTCGGGGGGGCAGCAGTACGAGACCCAGTACTTC. This encodes CASSSGGQQYETQYF.

The V call is TRBV27, the J call TRBJ1-5, with 9 bases aligning to TRBD1. This CDR3 is 17 amino acids long. Trimming removed 5 bases from V and 8 bases from J; junction bases left unmatched: 16. Germline CDR1 and CDR2: MNHEY and SMNVEV (reference sequence). The CDR3 sequence is CASSPQRDRVGDKPQHF. DNA of the CDR3: TGTGCCAGCAGTCCACAAAGGGACAGGGTGGGTGATAAGCCCCAGCATTTT.

The genes are TRBV2 and TRBJ2-3; 9 bases map to TRBD2. Germline CDR1 SNHLY, CDR2 FYNNEI. The CDR3 totals 15 residues. V lost 8 bases, J lost 6 bases, and 12 bases stayed unmatched. This CDR3 is CASSITSGFADTQYF. Written as DNA, the CDR3 is TGTGCCAGCTCTATAACTAGCGGGTTCGCGGATACGCAGTATTTT.

The chain recombines TRBV5-1 with TRBJ1-1; D perhaps matches TRBD1 (6 bases). The CDR3 length is 16 residues. With 6 bases removed from V and 5 bases from J, the gap between germline ends came to 23 bases. Germline V gene sequence: CDR1 SGHRS, CDR2 YFSETQ. The CDR3 sequence is CASTKNTLQGMTEAFF. The CDR3 nucleotides read TGCGCCAGCACCAAAAATACCCTACAGGGAATGACTGAAGCTTTCTTT. Filled out from reference TRBV5-1 and TRBJ1-1, the complete variable domain reads KAGVTQTPRYLIKTRGQQVTLSCSPISGHRSVSWYQQTPGQGLQFLFEYFSETQRNKGNFPGRFSGRQFSNSRSEMNVSTLELGDSALYLCASTKNTLQGMTEAFFGQGTRLTVV.